This T cell receptor beta chain was retrieved from a study of memory CD4+ T cells and cytomegalovirus serostatus. The study's findings and limits: The CMV-associated TCR signature appears largely within the CD4+ memory repertoire.

The sort gate was single viable CD3+CD4+CD8-CD45RO+ cells for memory CD4+ T cells. Note on this clone: What it binds is not known.

Data came from immunoSEQ multiplex PCR; TCRdb stores just in-frame clones and leaves some out. The sample includes over 75,000 clones, around 80% seen only once; the top ten take 3.6%. The sequence was obtained from an adult in good health and CMV-seropositive. The sample was memory CD4+ T cells from blood.

DNA of the CDR3: TGTGCCAGCACCCTAGGAGGGACAACCCGACGCACCGGGGAGCTGTTTTTT. Translation gives CASTLGGTTRRTGELFF. V gene TRBV5-4 combines with J gene TRBJ2-2; D may be TRBD1 or TRBD2 (6 bases each). This CDR3 spans 17 amino acids. Per germline, CDR1 SGHNT and CDR2 YYREEE (reference sequence). Trimming removed 6 bases from V and 4 bases from J, with 22 bases in between.